These T cell receptor beta chains were read from a single sample in a study of shared clonotypes between healthy human individuals. The assay was immunoSEQ multiplex PCR, and TCRdb's table has in-frame clones only and misses some. The sample has some 2 million clones; roughly 95% are singletons. Sequencing was done on a sample of naive CD8+ T cells sorted from blood. The receptors derive from a man between 18 and 29 years old in good health. The CDR3 runs from the conserved cysteine through the conserved F or W. A D gene is named only where the DNA matches it firmly. The size of a clone is reported for some rows only, either as once, few or many, or as a class for expanded clones.

CDR3 length,clone size,V gene,D gene,J gene,CDR3 DNA,CDR3 protein
14,.,TRBV5-6,.,TRBJ2-7,TGTGCCAGCAGCCAGGACACGTTCCTTAGAGAGCAGTACTTC,CASSQDTFLREQYF
17,.,TRBV4-3,TRBD1,TRBJ2-2,TGCGCCAGCAGCCAACCGGGACAGGGGACGAACACCGGGGAGCTGTTTTTT,CASSQPGQGTNTGELFF
13,.,TRBV19,.,TRBJ2-7,TGTGCCAGTAGTGTCGGGATTTCTTACGAGCAGTACTTC,CASSVGISYEQYF
15,.,TRBV21-1,.,TRBJ1-4,TGTGCCAGCAGCAGTGGACCGGCAACTAATGAAAAACTGTTTTTT,CASSSGPATNEKLFF
15,.,TRBV27,.,TRBJ2-4,TGTGCCAGCAGTACCGCCCCAGTAGCCAAAAACATTCAGTACTTC,CASSTAPVAKNIQYF
16,.,TRBV9,.,TRBJ2-2,TGTGCCAGCAGCGTAGCGGCAGGCCCGAACACCGGGGAGCTGTTTTTT,CASSVAAGPNTGELFF
16,.,TRBV4-3,.,TRBJ2-2,TGCGCCAGCAGCCGCCTACTACAGGGCCCCGGCGGGGAGCTGTTTTTT,CASSRLLQGPGGELFF
13,.,TRBV6-4,.,TRBJ1-2,TGTGCCAGCACCACGGGGGGGGGATATGGCTACACCTTC,CASTTGGGYGYTF
18,.,TRBV7-9,TRBD2,TRBJ2-3,TGTGCCAGCAGCGGGTTAGCGGGAGCCTGGGGCTCCACAGATACGCAGTATTTT,CASSGLAGAWGSTDTQYF
12,.,TRBV9,.,TRBJ2-2,TGTGCCAGCAGCTCCAATACCGGGGAGCTGTTTTTT,CASSSNTGELFF
13,.,TRBV28,TRBD1,TRBJ1-2,TGTGCCAGCAGTGGGGGACAGTATTATGGCTACACCTTC,CASSGGQYYGYTF
14,.,TRBV5-4,TRBD1,TRBJ2-7,TGTGCCAGCAGCTTTGGACAGGCCAGCTACGAGCAGTACTTC,CASSFGQASYEQYF
15,.,TRBV6-6,.,TRBJ2-1,TGTGCCAGCAGTTACGGCCAAGGCCCCTACAATGAGCAGTTCTTC,CASSYGQGPYNEQFF
15,.,TRBV29-1,.,TRBJ1-1,TGCAGCGCTATTGGGATGGTGCGGGGGGGCACTGAAGCTTTCTTT,CSAIGMVRGGTEAFF
14,.,TRBV10-3,.,TRBJ2-7,TGTGCCATCAGCGTACAGGGTCCCCCCAACGAGCAGTACTTC,CAISVQGPPNEQYF
14,.,TRBV13,.,TRBJ1-5,TGTGCCAGCAGCTTAGGGCAGGGGAATCAGCCCCAGCATTTT,CASSLGQGNQPQHF
15,.,TRBV6-5,TRBD2,TRBJ2-1,TGTGCCAGCAGATCCGGGACTAGCGGTTACAATGAGCAGTTCTTC,CASRSGTSGYNEQFF
13,.,TRBV13,.,TRBJ2-7,TGTGCCAGCAGCTTAGTAGATCGGAAGGAGCAGTACTTC,CASSLVDRKEQYF
13,.,TRBV18,.,TRBJ1-1,TGTGCCAGCTCACCATCCGCGAACACTGAAGCTTTCTTT,CASSPSANTEAFF
15,.,TRBV7-9,TRBD2,TRBJ2-3,TGTGCCAGCAGCTTAGTTAGCGGGGGGCCAGATACGCAGTATTTT,CASSLVSGGPDTQYF
16,.,TRBV5-1,TRBD1,TRBJ1-2,TGCGCCAGCAGCTTGGTAACTGGACAGGGCGGTTATGGCTACACCTTC,CASSLVTGQGGYGYTF
15,.,TRBV5-1,TRBD2,TRBJ2-7,TGCGCCAGCAGCTTGGCCCTAGGACTAGACTACGAGCAGTACTTC,CASSLALGLDYEQYF
14,.,TRBV4-1,TRBD1,TRBJ1-1,TGCGCCAGCAGCCAGTCTACAGGGGGCACTGAAGCTTTCTTT,CASSQSTGGTEAFF
14,.,TRBV7-9,.,TRBJ1-1,TGTGCCAGCAGCCATGGAAGACAGGTCACTGAAGCTTTCTTT,CASSHGRQVTEAFF
16,.,TRBV28,.,TRBJ1-1,TGTGCCAGCAGTTTTTCCAGGGGTTCCCTGAACACTGAAGCTTTCTTT,CASSFSRGSLNTEAFF
13,.,TRBV7-9,.,TRBJ2-7,TGTGCCAGCAGCTTAGAGTCGAGGGACGAGCAGTACTTC,CASSLESRDEQYF
15,.,TRBV5-1,.,TRBJ2-2,TGCGCCAGCAGCTTGTGGCAGACCGGGACCGGGGAGCTGTTTTTT,CASSLWQTGTGELFF
9,.,TRBV20-1,.,TRBJ1-5,TGCAGTGCTTTTACACCCCAGCATTTT,CSAFTPQHF
13,.,TRBV7-9,.,TRBJ2-3,TGTGCCAGCGCCAGCGAGAACACAGATACGCAGTATTTT,CASASENTDTQYF
15,.,TRBV7-9,.,TRBJ1-3,TGTGCCAGCAGCTCCGAAATGAGCTCTGGAAACACCATATATTTT,CASSSEMSSGNTIYF
13,.,TRBV30,.,TRBJ1-2,TGTGCCTGGAGTCCTACAGGGAACTATGGCTACACCTTC,CAWSPTGNYGYTF
13,once,TRBV28,.,TRBJ2-7,TGTGCCAGCAGTTTAGGCAGAACCTACGAGCAGTACTTC,CASSLGRTYEQYF
15,.,TRBV5-6,TRBD1,TRBJ2-7,TGTGCCAGCAGCTTGCCCGGGACAGGGGAACACGAGCAGTACTTC,CASSLPGTGEHEQYF
17,.,TRBV5-4,TRBD2,TRBJ2-5,TGTGCCAGCAGCTTGCGAAGCGGGAGGATGCCTGTTAAGACCCAGTACTTC,CASSLRSGRMPVKTQYF
13,.,TRBV15,.,TRBJ2-7,TGTGCCACCAGCAGGACTGAATCCTACGAGCAGTACTTC,CATSRTESYEQYF
15,once,TRBV4-1,TRBD1,TRBJ2-5,TGCGCCAGCAGCCAATTTACAGGGGTTCAAGAGACCCAGTACTTC,CASSQFTGVQETQYF
16,.,TRBV7-2,TRBD2,TRBJ2-7,TGTGCCAGCAGCCATCCCCGGACTAGCGGGAGTTACGAGCAGTACTTC,CASSHPRTSGSYEQYF
16,.,TRBV28,TRBD2,TRBJ2-5,TGTGCCAGCAGTTTTTTTCGCGGGGGGGCCCGGGAGACCCAGTACTTC,CASSFFRGGARETQYF
14,.,TRBV28,.,TRBJ2-7,TGTGCCAGCAGTACACTCTCAAGATCCTACGAGCAGTACTTC,CASSTLSRSYEQYF
15,.,TRBV14,TRBD1,TRBJ2-7,TGTGCCAGCAGCCACGGGACAGGGTTGGGCTACGAGCAGTACTTC,CASSHGTGLGYEQYF
15,.,TRBV4-3,.,TRBJ1-2,TGCGCCAGCAGCCCGTTTGCCGGGGATAACTATGGCTACACCTTC,CASSPFAGDNYGYTF
12,once,TRBV30,.,TRBJ2-7,TGTGCCTGGAGTGGGGGAGGTTACGAGCAGTACTTC,CAWSGGGYEQYF
16,.,TRBV7-9,TRBD1,TRBJ1-1,TGTGCCAGCAGCTCCCAAGTGGACAGGGGGAACACTGAAGCTTTCTTT,CASSSQVDRGNTEAFF
14,.,TRBV28,.,TRBJ1-5,TGTGCCAGCAGTTTTAGAGGGGAAGGACAGCCCCAGCATTTT,CASSFRGEGQPQHF
16,.,TRBV5-1,TRBD2,TRBJ2-1,TGCGCCAGCAGCGTACTAGCGGGGGGGCCTTACAATGAGCAGTTCTTC,CASSVLAGGPYNEQFF
15,.,TRBV19,.,TRBJ2-7,TGTGCCAGTAGTATAGGGCCAGGAGAGACCTACGAGCAGTACTTC,CASSIGPGETYEQYF
14,.,TRBV2,TRBD2,TRBJ2-1,TGTGCCAGCAGTGAACGGGGGGGCGTTAATGAGCAGTTCTTC,CASSERGGVNEQFF
18,.,TRBV4-1,TRBD2,TRBJ2-5,TGCGCCAGCAGCCATGAACTAGCGGGAGAGGGGGACCAAGAGACCCAGTACTTC,CASSHELAGEGDQETQYF
14,.,TRBV7-6,.,TRBJ2-7,TGTGCCAGCAGCTTCCAGGGGTCTATCTACGAGCAGTACTTC,CASSFQGSIYEQYF